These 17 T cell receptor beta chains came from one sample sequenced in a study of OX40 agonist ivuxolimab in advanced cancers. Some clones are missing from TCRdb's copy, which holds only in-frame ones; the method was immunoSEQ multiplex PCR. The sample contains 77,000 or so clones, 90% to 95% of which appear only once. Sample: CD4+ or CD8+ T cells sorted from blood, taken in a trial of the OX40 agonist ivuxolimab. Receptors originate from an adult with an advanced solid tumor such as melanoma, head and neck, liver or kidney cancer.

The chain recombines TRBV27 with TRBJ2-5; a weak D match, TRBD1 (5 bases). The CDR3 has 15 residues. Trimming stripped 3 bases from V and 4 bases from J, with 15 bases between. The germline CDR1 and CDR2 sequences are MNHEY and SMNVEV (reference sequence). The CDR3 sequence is CASSFAVREGETQYF. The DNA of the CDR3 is TGTGCCAGCAGTTTCGCGGTCAGGGAAGGAGAGACCCAGTACTTC.

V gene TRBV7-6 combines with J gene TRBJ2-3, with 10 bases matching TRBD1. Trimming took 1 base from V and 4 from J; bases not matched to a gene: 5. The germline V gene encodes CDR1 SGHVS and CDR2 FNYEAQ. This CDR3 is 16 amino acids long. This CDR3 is CASSLVGTGVADTQYF. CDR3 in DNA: TGTGCCAGCAGCTTAGTAGGGACAGGGGTAGCAGATACGCAGTATTTT.

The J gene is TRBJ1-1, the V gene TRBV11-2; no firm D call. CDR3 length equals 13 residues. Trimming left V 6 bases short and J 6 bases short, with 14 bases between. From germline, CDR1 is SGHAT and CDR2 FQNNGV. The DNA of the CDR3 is TGTGCCAGCAGTTTGAAACGATCGGCTGAAGCTTTCTTT. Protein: CASSLKRSAEAFF.

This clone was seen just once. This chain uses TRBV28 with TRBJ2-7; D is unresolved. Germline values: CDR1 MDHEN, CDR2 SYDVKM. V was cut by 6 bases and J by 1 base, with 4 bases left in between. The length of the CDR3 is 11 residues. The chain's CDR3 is CASRSSYEQYF. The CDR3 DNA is TGTGCCAGCAGGTCATCCTACGAGCAGTACTTC.

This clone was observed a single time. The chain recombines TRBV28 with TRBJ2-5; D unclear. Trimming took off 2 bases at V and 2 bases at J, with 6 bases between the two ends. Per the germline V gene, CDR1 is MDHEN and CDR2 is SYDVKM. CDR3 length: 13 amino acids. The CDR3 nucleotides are TGTGCCAGCAGTTTACTTACTCAAGAGACCCAGTACTTC. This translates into CASSLLTQETQYF.

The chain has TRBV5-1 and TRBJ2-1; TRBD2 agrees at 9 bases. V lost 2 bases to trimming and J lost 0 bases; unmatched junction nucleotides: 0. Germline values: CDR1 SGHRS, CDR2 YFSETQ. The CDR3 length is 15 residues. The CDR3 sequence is CASSFSGSSYNEQFF. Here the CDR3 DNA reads TGCGCCAGCAGCTTTAGCGGGAGCTCCTACAATGAGCAGTTCTTC.

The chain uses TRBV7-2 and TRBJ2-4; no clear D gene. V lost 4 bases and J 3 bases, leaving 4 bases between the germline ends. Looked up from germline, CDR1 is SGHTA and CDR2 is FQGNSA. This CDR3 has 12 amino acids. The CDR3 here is CASSSSKNIQYF. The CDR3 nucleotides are TGTGCCAGCAGCTCCAGCAAAAACATTCAGTACTTC.

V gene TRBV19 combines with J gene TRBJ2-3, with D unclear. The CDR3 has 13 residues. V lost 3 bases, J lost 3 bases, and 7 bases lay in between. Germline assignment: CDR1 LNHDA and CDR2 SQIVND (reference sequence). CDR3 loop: CASSIGPTDTQYF. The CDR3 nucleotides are TGTGCCAGTAGTATCGGTCCGACAGATACGCAGTATTTT.

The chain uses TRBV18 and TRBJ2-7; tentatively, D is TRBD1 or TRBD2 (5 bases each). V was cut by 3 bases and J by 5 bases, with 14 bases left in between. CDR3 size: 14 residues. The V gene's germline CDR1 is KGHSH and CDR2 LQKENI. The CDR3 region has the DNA TGTGCCAGCTCACCGGCGGCAGGGAGCAACGAGCAGTACTTC. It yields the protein CASSPAAGSNEQYF.

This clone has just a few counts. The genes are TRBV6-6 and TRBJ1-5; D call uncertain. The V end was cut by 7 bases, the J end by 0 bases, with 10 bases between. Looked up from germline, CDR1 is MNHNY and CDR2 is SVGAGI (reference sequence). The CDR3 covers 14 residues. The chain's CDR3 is CASNTDGSNQPQHF. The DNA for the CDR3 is TGTGCCAGCAATACGGACGGTAGCAATCAGCCCCAGCATTTT.

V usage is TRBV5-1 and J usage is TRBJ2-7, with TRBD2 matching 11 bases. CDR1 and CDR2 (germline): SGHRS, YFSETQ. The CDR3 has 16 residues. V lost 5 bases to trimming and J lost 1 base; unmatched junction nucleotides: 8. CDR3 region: CASSLAGGIRSYEQYF. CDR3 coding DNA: TGCGCCAGCAGTCTAGCGGGAGGTATTCGGTCCTACGAGCAGTACTTC.

In DNA form, the CDR3 reads TGTGCCAGTAGTCCAGCCGGGACAGGGGCATCCTACGAGCAGTACTTC. Residues: CASSPAGTGASYEQYF. The V and J genes are TRBV19 and TRBJ2-7, with TRBD1 matching 10 bases. J was trimmed by 1 base and V by 5 bases; bases with no gene match: 8. This CDR3 is built from 16 residues. Germline values: CDR1 LNHDA, CDR2 SQIVND (reference sequence).

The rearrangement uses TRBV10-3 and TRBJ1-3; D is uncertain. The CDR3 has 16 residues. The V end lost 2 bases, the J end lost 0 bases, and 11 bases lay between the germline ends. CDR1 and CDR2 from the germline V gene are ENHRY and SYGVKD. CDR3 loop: CAISEDGPGSGNTIYF. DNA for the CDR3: TGTGCCATCAGTGAGGACGGACCGGGCTCTGGAAACACCATATATTTT.

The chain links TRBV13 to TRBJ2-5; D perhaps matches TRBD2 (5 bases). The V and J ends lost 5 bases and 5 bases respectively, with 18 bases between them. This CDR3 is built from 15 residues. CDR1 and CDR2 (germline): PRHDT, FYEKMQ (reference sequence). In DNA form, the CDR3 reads TGTGCCAGCAGCCGACGGAAACAGTGGAGGGAGACCCAGTACTTC. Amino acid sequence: CASSRRKQWRETQYF.

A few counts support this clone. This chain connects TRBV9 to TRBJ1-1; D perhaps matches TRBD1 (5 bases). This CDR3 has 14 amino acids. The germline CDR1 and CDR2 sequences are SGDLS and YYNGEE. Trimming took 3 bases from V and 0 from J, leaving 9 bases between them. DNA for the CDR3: TGTGCCAGCAGCGAAGACAGAATGAACACTGAAGCTTTCTTT. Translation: CASSEDRMNTEAFF.

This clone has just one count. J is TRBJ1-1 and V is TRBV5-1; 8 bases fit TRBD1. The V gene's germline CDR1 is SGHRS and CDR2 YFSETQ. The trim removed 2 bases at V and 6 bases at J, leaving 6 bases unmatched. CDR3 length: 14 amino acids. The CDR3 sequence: CASSFGQGLSEAFF. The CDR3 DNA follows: TGCGCCAGCAGCTTCGGACAGGGACTCTCTGAAGCTTTCTTT.

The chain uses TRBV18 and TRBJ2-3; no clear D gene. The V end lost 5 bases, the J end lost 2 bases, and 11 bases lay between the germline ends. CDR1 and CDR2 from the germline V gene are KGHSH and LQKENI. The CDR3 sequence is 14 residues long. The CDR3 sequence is CASSKSGVTDTQYF. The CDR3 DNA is TGTGCCAGCTCAAAATCAGGAGTCACAGATACGCAGTATTTT.